Given below is one TCR beta chain in context. RNA was extracted from bulk tissue without any cell sorting. This sample is drawn from a study of tumor and adjacent non-tumor tissue in lung cancer. The library came from three nested PCR rounds adapted from ARM-PCR protocols. One entry per CDR3 protein results from TCRdb running MiXCR on the multiplex PCR reads. Here the sample spans 81,000 or so distinct CDR3 sequences, around 86% being singletons. CDR1 is MNHNY and CDR2 is SVGAGI in the germline V gene (reference sequence). V was cut by 6 bases and J by 13 bases, with 25 bases left in between. The CDR3 has 14 residues.

The source is a woman between 50 and 59 years old with non-small cell lung cancer. Sequenced material: lung tumor tissue. The V call is TRBV6-6, the J call TRBJ2-7; D possibly corresponds to TRBD2 (5 bases). CDR3 DNA sequence: TGTGCCAGCAGGTCGGGATTAGCGTCCTACGATCAATACTTC. Protein sequence: CASRSGLASYDQYF.